One and the same sample provided the 5 T cell receptor beta chains below, sequenced in a study of shared clonotypes between healthy human individuals. Produced via immunoSEQ multiplex PCR; TCRdb's table is partial and in-frame only. The sample comprises 2,500,000 or so clones, approximately 90% of which are singletons, and 0.37% rests with the top ten. Input material: naive CD4+ T cells from PBMCs. Noted subset: CD45RA+ positively selected. These receptors were collected from a man aged 18 to 30 in good health. Some clones in this sample may be carry-over from other donors' samples.

A note on this clone: Other DNA sequences in the sample encode the same CDR3. The chain links TRBV5-1 to TRBJ2-3; 9 bases agree with TRBD1. The CDR3 is 15 amino acids. With 3 bases clipped from V and 4 bases from J, the junction kept 6 bases outside the gene matches. Germline lookup yields CDR1 SGHRS and CDR2 YFSETQ. The CDR3 nucleotides are TGCGCCAGCAGCTCCCTGACAGGGGGGGCAGATACGCAGTATTTT. This translates into CASSSLTGGADTQYF.

This sequence joins TRBV5-3 and TRBJ1-2; a possible D gene is TRBD1 (5 bases). TRBV5-3 is annotated as an ORF whose role is uncertain. This CDR3 contains 13 residues. The V gene lost 3 bases and the J gene lost 8 bases, with 14 bases spanning the gap. The CDR3 DNA sequence: TGTGCCAGAAGCTCCCTGGGGGATGGAGGCTACACCTTC. Translated, it gives CARSSLGDGGYTF.

The genes are TRBV28 and TRBJ2-1, with TRBD2 identical over 7 bases. Trimming cost V 5 bases and J 1 base; bases outside gene matches: 5. Germline CDR1 MDHEN, CDR2 SYDVKM. The CDR3 sequence is 15 residues long. The CDR3, as DNA: TGTGCCAGCAGTCCGGCGGGAGCGTCCTACAATGAGCAGTTCTTC. Translating it yields CASSPAGASYNEQFF.

Notes on this clone: Other DNA sequences in this specimen translate into the identical CDR3. The gene calls are TRBV6-5 and TRBJ2-7; D not certain. V was shortened by 0 bases and J by 3 bases, with 9 bases between the two germline ends. Germline CDR1 reads MNHEY; CDR2 reads SVGAGI. CDR3 length: 14 residues. The CDR3 DNA reads TGTGCCAGCAGTTACTCTCGGCCGGGCTACGAGCAGTACTTC. As protein: CASSYSRPGYEQYF.

V gene TRBV30 combines with J gene TRBJ2-7; 8 nucleotides match TRBD2. The germline V gene encodes CDR1 GTSNPN and CDR2 SVGIG (reference sequence). The CDR3 covers 13 residues. The trim removed 5 bases at V and 6 bases at J, leaving 9 bases unmatched. In nucleotides, the CDR3 is TGTGCCTGGGCTATCGGGAGGGTAGGCGAGCAGTACTTC. Translated, it gives CAWAIGRVGEQYF.